A single sample gave rise to the 29 T cell receptor beta chains below, sequenced in a study of T cells after yellow fever vaccination. Via MiXCR, TCRdb re-called the 5' RACE reads, giving one row per CDR3 protein. The table includes tens of thousands of distinct CDR3 sequences, approximately 3.5% detected once. Sequences were derived from PBMCs, either bulk or a sorted T-cell subset (CD4+, CD8+, memory, or dextramer-sorted; not recorded which), sampled roughly seven weeks after the first yellow fever vaccination. All receptors come from a man between 18 and 35 years old who received the YFV17D yellow fever vaccine.

In its sample, this clonotype was seen many times. Written as DNA, the CDR3 is TGTGCCAGCCGAAAGGAGGGGGTTCTAGCTTTCTTT. Amino acids: CASRKEGVLAFF. This chain links TRBV12-3 or TRBV12-4 with TRBJ1-1; possibly TRBD1 for D (6 bases). CDR3 size: 12 residues. Between the trimmed V and J ends, which lost 8 bases and 10 bases, there was a span of 17 bases.

In its sample, this clonotype was seen many times. The chain recombines TRBV5-1 with TRBJ2-1; TRBD2 matches 7 bases. The CDR3 totals 13 residues. J lost 9 bases, V lost 7 bases, and 10 bases had no gene match. Germline lookup yields CDR1 SGHRS and CDR2 YFSETQ. CDR3 DNA sequence: TGCGCCAGCTTCCTGACGGGGGGAAGTGAGCAGTTCTTC. This encodes CASFLTGGSEQFF. Filled out from reference TRBV5-1 and TRBJ2-1, the complete variable domain reads KAGVTQTPRYLIKTRGQQVTLSCSPISGHRSVSWYQQTPGQGLQFLFEYFSETQRNKGNFPGRFSGRQFSNSRSEMNVSTLELGDSALYLCASFLTGGSEQFFGPGTRLTVL.

The sample holds many counts of this clonotype. The chain is built from TRBV20-1 and TRBJ1-1, with TRBD1 identical over 8 bases. The CDR3 length is 14 residues. V was pared by 3 bases and J by 7 bases, with 10 bases of the junction left unmatched. From germline, CDR1 is DFQATT and CDR2 SNEGSKA (reference sequence). CDR3 residues: CSARAPGQGDEAFF. CDR3 bases: TGCAGTGCTAGGGCACCCGGACAGGGCGATGAAGCTTTCTTT.

This clonotype was detected ten times or more. The V call is TRBV5-1, the J call TRBJ2-3; 10 bases are shared with TRBD2. In germline, CDR1 is SGHRS, CDR2 YFSETQ. Unmatched junction bases numbered 5, after V lost 4 bases and J lost 0 bases. The CDR3 extends over 16 amino acids. The CDR3 spells CASSLRLAGSTDTQYF. The CDR3 DNA is TGCGCCAGCAGCCTAAGACTAGCGGGTAGCACAGATACGCAGTATTTT.

This clonotype was recorded at least ten times. The chain joins TRBV4-3 to TRBJ1-4; no definite D call. V lost 1 base, J lost 7 bases, and 7 bases lay in between. In germline, CDR1 is LGHNA, CDR2 YSLEER. The CDR3 spans 13 residues. CDR3 bases: TGCGCCAGCAGCCAAGGTGTGTTTGAAAAACTGTTTTTT. It codes for CASSQGVFEKLFF.

This clonotype is classed as medium-sized. The chain joins TRBV5-1 to TRBJ2-5; D is undetermined. Germline V lookup: CDR1 SGHRS, CDR2 YFSETQ. The CDR3 is 14 amino acids. V dropped 0 bases and J dropped 3 bases, with 9 bases sitting between them. The DNA for the CDR3 is TGCGCCAGCAGCTTGGGGAATGGAGAAGAGACCCAGTACTTC. Amino acids: CASSLGNGEETQYF.

This clonotype was recorded many times. The rearrangement links TRBV25-1 to TRBJ2-7; 7 bases are shared with TRBD1. V trimming: 5 bases; J trimming: 3 bases; junction bases outside the gene matches: 13. From germline, CDR1 is MGHDK and CDR2 SYGVNS. This CDR3 comprises 16 residues. CDR3 sequence reads: CASSHERSTGNYEQYF. In DNA, the CDR3 is TGTGCCAGCAGTCACGAGCGGTCGACAGGGAACTACGAGCAGTACTTC.

There are many counts of this clonotype. V and J are TRBV4-3 and TRBJ1-1, with TRBD1 as a possible D gene (5 bases). V lost 1 base and J 8 bases, leaving 17 bases between the germline ends. There are 15 residues in the CDR3. Germline CDR1 and CDR2: LGHNA and YSLEER. The CDR3 sequence: CASSQGRGQGKEAFF. CDR3 coding DNA: TGCGCCAGCAGCCAAGGCCGCGGCCAGGGTAAAGAAGCTTTCTTT.

This clonotype was seen many times. V gene TRBV5-6 combines with J gene TRBJ2-5; 9 bases line up with TRBD2. The ends lost 4 bases at V and 5 bases at J; junction bases unmatched: 6. The CDR3 is made up of 14 amino acids. Germline V CDR1 and CDR2: SGHDT, YYEEEE. The CDR3 loop is CASSQRGAHETQYF. The CDR3 coding sequence is TGTGCCAGCAGCCAGCGGGGGGCGCATGAGACCCAGTACTTC.

This clonotype was counted ten times or more. The gene calls are TRBV10-3 and TRBJ2-7, with 7 bases that match TRBD1. This CDR3 has 13 residues. J lost 7 bases, V lost 2 bases, and 5 bases had no gene match. The germline V gene has CDR1 ENHRY and CDR2 SYGVKD. CDR3 DNA sequence: TGTGCCATCAGTGAGGCACAGGGGCGGGAGCAGTACTTC. It yields the protein CAISEAQGREQYF.

This clonotype occurred many times. The chain couples TRBV9 to TRBJ2-2; D uncertain. CDR3 length: 14 residues. Germline CDR1 and CDR2: SGDLS and YYNGEE. V was clipped by 0 bases and J by 5 bases, with 8 bases between them. This chain's CDR3 is CASSVAPRTGELFF. CDR3 nucleotides: TGTGCCAGCAGCGTAGCTCCCAGAACCGGGGAGCTGTTTTTT. Drawing the rest from reference TRBV9 and TRBJ2-2, the complete variable domain is DSGVTQTPKHLITATGQRVTLRCSPRSGDLSVYWYQQSLDQGLQFLIQYYNGEERAKGNILERFSAQQFPDLHSELNLSSLELGDSALYFCASSVAPRTGELFFGEGSRLTVL.

This clonotype was seen at least ten times. J is TRBJ1-6 and V is TRBV9; D is uncertain. The CDR3 has 12 amino acids. Deletions cut 6 bases from V and 3 bases from J, with 4 bases between. Germline CDR1 SGDLS, CDR2 YYNGEE. The CDR3 sequence: CASNLYNSPLHF. CDR3 DNA sequence: TGTGCCAGCAACCTCTATAATTCACCCCTCCACTTT.

This clonotype was seen ten or more times. CDR3 loop: CASSYIYPANYGYTF. The CDR3 DNA reads TGCGCCAGCAGCTACATTTACCCAGCTAACTATGGCTACACCTTC. J is TRBJ1-2 and V is TRBV5-1; D remains unclear. In germline, CDR1 is SGHRS, CDR2 YFSETQ. Trimming shortened V by 3 bases and J by 0 bases, and 12 bases separated the two germline ends. The CDR3 runs 15 residues.

At least ten counts were recorded for this clonotype. The CDR3 protein is CASSDPGGTSGGPSNEQFF. CDR3 nucleotides: TGTGCCAGCAGCGACCCCGGTGGGACTAGCGGGGGGCCTAGCAATGAGCAGTTCTTC. V and J are TRBV4-2 and TRBJ2-1; 15 bases match TRBD2. CDR1 LGHNA and CDR2 YNFKEQ come from the germline V gene. The V and J ends lost 5 bases and 6 bases, in that order; junction bases with no gene match: 14. The CDR3 is 19 amino acids.

This clonotype was seen ten or more times. The chain joins TRBV9 to TRBJ2-5, with 13 bases matching TRBD2. The CDR3 length is 15 residues. V dropped 0 bases and J dropped 4; count of bases not matched to a gene: 0. Germline CDR1 is SGDLS and CDR2 is YYNGEE. CDR3 coding DNA: TGTGCCAGCAGCGTAGGGACTAGCGGGGGAGAGACCCAGTACTTC. Amino acid sequence: CASSVGTSGGETQYF.

This clonotype was seen many times. This chain uses TRBV29-1 with TRBJ2-5, with TRBD1 as a possible D gene (5 bases). Germline values: CDR1 SQVTM, CDR2 ANQGSEA. The germline V and J ends were trimmed by 4 bases and 2 bases, with 8 bases remaining between them. CDR3 length: 12 amino acids. The CDR3 spells CSVGQIQETQYF. The CDR3 coding sequence is TGCAGCGTTGGACAGATACAAGAGACCCAGTACTTC.

Ten or more counts support this clonotype. This chain connects TRBV4-3 to TRBJ2-3; perhaps TRBD1 as D (6 bases). V dropped 8 bases and J dropped 2 bases, with 17 bases sitting between them. CDR3 length equals 15 residues. The germline CDR1 and CDR2 sequences are LGHNA and YSLEER. The CDR3: CASSRLQGFTDTQYF. CDR3 nucleotide sequence: TGCGCCAGCTCGCGCTTACAGGGATTCACAGATACGCAGTATTTT.

This clonotype was counted many times. The V gene is TRBV12-3 or TRBV12-4, the J gene TRBJ1-5; possibly TRBD1 for D (6 bases). This CDR3 has 18 residues. V was clipped by 3 bases and J by 0 bases, with 18 bases between them. CDR3 region: CASSFGDTSLYSNQPQHF. CDR3 bases: TGTGCCAGCAGTTTCGGGGACACCTCCCTGTATAGCAATCAGCCCCAGCATTTT.

This clonotype occurred many times. This chain's CDR3 is CASSAEGGYNQPQHF. CDR3 bases: TGTGCCAGCAGCGCGGAGGGAGGATACAATCAGCCCCAGCATTTT. The V gene is TRBV5-6, the J gene TRBJ1-5; D is uncertain. This CDR3 comprises 15 residues. Germline V gene lookup returns CDR1 SGHDT and CDR2 YYEEEE. V was pared by 4 bases and J by 3 bases, with 14 bases between.

This clonotype has at least ten counts. The genes are TRBV5-6 and TRBJ2-3; D gene ambiguous. The ends were cut back, 2 bases at V and 3 bases at J, with 13 bases in the middle. The germline V gene has CDR1 SGHDT and CDR2 YYEEEE. This CDR3 spans 15 amino acids. The CDR3 region is CASSFETLLTDTQYF. The CDR3 region has the DNA TGTGCCAGCAGCTTTGAGACACTACTTACAGATACGCAGTATTTT. Full variable domain (remainder filled in from reference TRBV5-6 and TRBJ2-3): DAGVTQSPTHLIKTRGQQVTLRCSPKSGHDTVSWYQQALGQGPQFIFQYYEEEERQRGNFPDRFSGHQFPNYSSELNVNALLLGDSALYLCASSFETLLTDTQYFGPGTRLTVL.

There are many counts of this clonotype. The chain carries TRBV4-1 and TRBJ2-1; D is perhaps TRBD2 (6 bases). Looked up from germline, CDR1 is MGHRA and CDR2 is YSYEKL. V lost 5 bases to trimming and J lost 3 bases, with 11 bases between them. The CDR3 consists of 14 residues. This CDR3 is CASSVGGVYNEQFF. As DNA, the CDR3 is TGCGCCAGCAGCGTCGGGGGAGTCTACAATGAGCAGTTCTTC.

This clonotype was seen ten or more times. The CDR3 sequence is CASKGQENTEAFF. The CDR3 DNA reads as TGTGCCAGCAAGGGACAGGAGAACACTGAAGCTTTCTTT. J is TRBJ1-1 and V is TRBV12-3 or TRBV12-4; 8 bases agree with TRBD1. The CDR3 sequence is 13 residues long. V was pared by 7 bases and J by 1 base, with 2 bases of the junction left unmatched.

This clonotype was recorded many times. This chain links TRBV25-1 with TRBJ1-4, with TRBD1 as a possible D gene (6 bases). CDR1 MGHDK and CDR2 SYGVNS come from the germline V gene. V lost 1 base, J lost 1 base, and 16 bases lay in between. CDR3 length: 18 residues. The CDR3 coding sequence is TGTGCCAGCAGTGAATTTACAGGGATAGGTGGAACTAATGAAAAACTGTTTTTT. The encoded protein is CASSEFTGIGGTNEKLFF.

This clonotype was picked up many times. The V call is TRBV6-5, the J call TRBJ1-1; 8 bases line up with TRBD1. The CDR3 spans 14 residues. CDR1 is MNHEY and CDR2 is SVGAGI in the germline V gene. V trimming: 6 bases; J trimming: 1 base; junction bases outside the gene matches: 4. Here the CDR3 reads CASRSTGANTEAFF. The CDR3, as DNA: TGTGCCAGCAGGTCGACAGGGGCGAACACTGAAGCTTTCTTT.

This clonotype was counted at least ten times. The chain recombines TRBV4-1 with TRBJ1-5, with D perhaps matching TRBD1 (5 bases). Trimming took off 2 bases at V and 0 bases at J, with 8 bases between the two ends. Germline V gene lookup returns CDR1 MGHRA and CDR2 YSYEKL. This CDR3 region has 15 residues. CDR3 sequence reads: CASSQRRVSNQPQHF. For the CDR3, the DNA is TGCGCCAGCAGCCAACGCAGGGTTAGCAATCAGCCCCAGCATTTT.

The sample holds many counts of this clonotype. The J gene is TRBJ2-1, the V gene TRBV15, with 9 bases fitting TRBD1. Germline lookup yields CDR1 LNHNV and CDR2 YYDKDF (reference sequence). The CDR3 extends over 15 amino acids. With V trimmed by 3 bases and J by 5 bases, 5 bases remained unmatched. The CDR3 spells CATSRDRGWDNEQFF. CDR3 nucleotide sequence: TGTGCCACCAGCAGGGACAGGGGTTGGGACAATGAGCAGTTCTTC.

This clonotype was detected many times. The chain links TRBV7-2 to TRBJ2-5, with D possibly being TRBD1 or TRBD2 (6 bases each). The CDR3 sequence is 14 residues long. Germline CDR1 and CDR2: SGHTA and FQGNSA. Trimming removed 8 bases at V and 2 bases at J, with 15 bases between. In DNA, the CDR3 is TGTGCCAGCTTGCCCCCGGGGGCACAAGAGACCCAGTACTTC. Translating gives CASLPPGAQETQYF.

This clonotype occurred many times. V is TRBV4-3 and J is TRBJ2-1; 11 nucleotides match TRBD2. Germline CDR1 is LGHNA and CDR2 is YSLEER. The CDR3 spans 15 residues. Unmatched junction bases numbered 6, after V lost 2 bases and J lost 9 bases. The CDR3 nucleotides are TGCGCCAGCAGCCAAAGTAGCGGGGGGGCCGGTGAGCAGTTCTTC. Encoded protein: CASSQSSGGAGEQFF.

This clonotype was detected ten times or more. The rearrangement links TRBV12-3 or TRBV12-4 to TRBJ1-5; tentatively, D is TRBD1 (5 bases). V lost 7 bases and J 3 bases, leaving 13 bases between the germline ends. The CDR3 loop spans 14 amino acids. CDR3 residues: CASTPTEFNQPQHF. The CDR3 region has the DNA TGTGCCAGCACCCCGACAGAGTTCAATCAGCCCCAGCATTTT.